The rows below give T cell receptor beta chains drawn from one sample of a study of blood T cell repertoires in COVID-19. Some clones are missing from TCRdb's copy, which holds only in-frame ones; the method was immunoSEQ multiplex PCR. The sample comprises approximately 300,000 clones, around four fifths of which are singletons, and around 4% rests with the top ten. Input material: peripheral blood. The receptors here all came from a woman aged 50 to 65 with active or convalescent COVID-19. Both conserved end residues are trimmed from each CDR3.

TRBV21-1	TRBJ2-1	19	ASSKARGGASLAGGTVEQF
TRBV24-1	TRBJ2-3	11	ATSDFSGSTQY
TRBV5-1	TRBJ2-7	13	ASSLDPHFSYEQY
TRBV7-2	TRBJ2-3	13	ASSLDWGRTDTQY
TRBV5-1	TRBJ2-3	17	ASSGLSGRYPSSTDTQY
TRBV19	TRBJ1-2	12	ASTPGPGDYGYT
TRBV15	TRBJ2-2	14	ATSRRTSDGQRELF
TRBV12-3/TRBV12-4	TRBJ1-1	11	ASSWSMNTEAF
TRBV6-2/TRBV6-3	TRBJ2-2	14	ASSYEGQINTGELF
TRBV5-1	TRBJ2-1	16	ASSSGPQGSSSYNEQF
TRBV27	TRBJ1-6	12	ASSPGSYNSPLH
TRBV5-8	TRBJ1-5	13	ASSPLQGSNQPQH
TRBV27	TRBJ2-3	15	ASSQSGGFRSTDTQY
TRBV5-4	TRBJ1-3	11	ASSSGQLDTIY
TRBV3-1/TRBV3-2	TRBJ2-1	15	ASSQGRATRSNNEQF
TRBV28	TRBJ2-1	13	ASIPRGRANNEQF
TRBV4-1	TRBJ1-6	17	ASSQDALTGARHNSPLH
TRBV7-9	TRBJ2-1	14	ASSLAQPELYNEQF
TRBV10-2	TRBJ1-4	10	ASSVSNEKLF
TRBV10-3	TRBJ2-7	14	AISEPPGQTSYEQY
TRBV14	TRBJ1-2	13	ASSQAGTGGFGYT
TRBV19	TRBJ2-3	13	ATGTSGTFTDTQY
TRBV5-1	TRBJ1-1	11	ASSITTGTEAF
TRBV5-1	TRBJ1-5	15	ASSLYPGQGGNQPQH
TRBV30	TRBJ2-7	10	AWSKTTREQY
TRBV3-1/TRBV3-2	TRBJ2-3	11	ASSRRGTDTQY
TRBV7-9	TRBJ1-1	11	ASSLTQGTEAF
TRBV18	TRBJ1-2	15	ASSPGRQGLSNYGYT
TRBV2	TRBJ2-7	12	ASSGSSGGGIQY
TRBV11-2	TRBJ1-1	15	ASSRGLGPGGNTEAF
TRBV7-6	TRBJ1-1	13	ASSFGQNGGTEAF
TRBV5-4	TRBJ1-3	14	ASSLGQGARGNTIY